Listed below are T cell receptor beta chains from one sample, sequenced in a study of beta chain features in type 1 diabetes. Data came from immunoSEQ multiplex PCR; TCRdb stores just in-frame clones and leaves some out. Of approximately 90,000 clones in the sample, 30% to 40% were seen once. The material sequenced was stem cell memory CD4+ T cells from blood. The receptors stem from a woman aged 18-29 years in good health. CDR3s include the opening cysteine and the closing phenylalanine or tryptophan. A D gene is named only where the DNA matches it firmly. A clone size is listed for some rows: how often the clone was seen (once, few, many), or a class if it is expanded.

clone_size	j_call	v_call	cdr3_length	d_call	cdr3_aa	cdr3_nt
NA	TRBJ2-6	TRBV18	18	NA	CASSNGEGTASGANVLTF	TGTGCCAGCTCAAACGGAGAGGGAACCGCCTCTGGGGCCAACGTCCTGACTTTC
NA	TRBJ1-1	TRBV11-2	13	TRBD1	CASSVQQGTEAFF	TGTGCCAGCAGCGTACAACAGGGGACTGAAGCTTTCTTT
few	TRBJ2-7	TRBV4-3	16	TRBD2	CASSQATSGGSYEQYF	TGCGCCAGCAGCCAAGCCACTAGCGGGGGTTCCTACGAGCAGTACTTC
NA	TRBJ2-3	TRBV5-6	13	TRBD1	CASSLQGTDTQYF	TGTGCCAGCAGCTTACAGGGGACAGATACGCAGTATTTT
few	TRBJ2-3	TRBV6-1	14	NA	CASSGAGGTDTQYF	TGTGCCAGCAGTGGGGCAGGGGGCACAGATACGCAGTATTTT
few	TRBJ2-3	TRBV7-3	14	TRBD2	CASSLNGRADTQYF	TGTGCCAGCAGCTTAAACGGGAGGGCAGATACGCAGTATTTT
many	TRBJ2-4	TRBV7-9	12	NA	CASSLDRNIQYF	TGTGCCAGCAGCTTAGACAGAAACATTCAGTACTTC
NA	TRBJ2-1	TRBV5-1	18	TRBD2	CASSTRPTSGGEYNEQFF	TGCGCCAGCAGCACCCGCCCCACTAGCGGGGGGGAATACAATGAGCAGTTCTTC
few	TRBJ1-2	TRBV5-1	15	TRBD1	CASKLPRGTGETETF	TGCGCCAGCAAACTCCCGAGGGGGACAGGGGAGACTGAAACCTTC
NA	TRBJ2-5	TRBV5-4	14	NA	CASSLAGDQETQYF	TGTGCCAGCAGCTTGGCGGGGGATCAAGAGACCCAGTACTTC
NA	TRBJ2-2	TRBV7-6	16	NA	CASSPSAILNTGELFF	TGTGCCAGCAGCCCGAGCGCGATTCTGAACACCGGGGAGCTGTTTTTT
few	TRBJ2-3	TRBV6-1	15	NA	CASRERSVGADTQYF	TGTGCCAGCAGGGAACGGTCGGTGGGAGCAGATACGCAGTATTTT
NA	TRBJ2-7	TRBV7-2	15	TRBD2	CASNTAGGRLYEQYF	TGTGCCAGCAACACAGCGGGGGGGCGTTTATACGAGCAGTACTTC
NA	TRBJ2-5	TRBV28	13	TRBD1	CASRGTGRETQYF	TGTGCCAGCAGGGGGACAGGGAGGGAGACCCAGTACTTC
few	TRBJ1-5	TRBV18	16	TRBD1	CASSPSGTGEGQPQHF	TGTGCCAGCTCACCCTCCGGGACAGGGGAAGGGCAGCCCCAGCATTTT